This record looks at one T cell receptor beta chain sequence and its context. Its target is not known. Blood replicates held 0.5 ug DNA, tumor or normal breast approximately 1.5 ug, two each. TCRdb keeps only in-frame clones here, not all; method: immunoSEQ multiplex PCR. The profile shows tens of thousands of clones, 78% of them singletons. Germline CDR1 is SEHNR and CDR2 is FQNEAQ (reference sequence). Trimming took 3 bases from V and 1 from J, leaving 8 bases between them. This CDR3 is 14 amino acids long. These data originate in a study of early stage breast cancer tumors. At the level of the study: ER+/PR+/HER2- status applied to twelve of 16 invasive breast tumors. About 10-fold was the mean read coverage per sample.

Study-level results: Compared with adjacent normal breast tissue, tumors showed 2 to 3-fold greater T cell density and higher clonality.

The source of this sequence is a middle-aged person with breast cancer. The sequencing sample was made of blood. This rearrangement joins TRBV7-9 to TRBJ2-3; D may correspond to TRBD1 or TRBD2 (5 bases each). DNA of the CDR3: TGTGCCAGCAGCTTGATGGGGGGCACAGATACGCAGTATTTT. Amino acids: CASSLMGGTDTQYF.